Each of the 4 T cell receptor beta chains below was sequenced from the same sample in a study of CD8+ T cells in alopecia areata. Treatment here: oral pan-JAK inhibitor, 5-10 mg twice daily. In each case, RNA was isolated and then reverse transcribed into cDNA as the sequencing template. Only in-frame clones appear in the TCRdb table, and some are missing; sequencing was by immunoSEQ multiplex PCR. The sample lists around 290,000 clones, roughly 64% occurring once. The sample here was CD4+ T cells sorted from blood, taken at week 24, from a patient treated with tofacitinib. The receptors derive from a human donor with alopecia areata.

The rearrangement links TRBV7-9 to TRBJ2-2; D gene unclear. The V and J ends lost 0 bases and 3 bases respectively, with 2 bases between them. CDR3 length: 13 amino acids. Germline V gene data show CDR1 as SEHNR and CDR2 as FQNEAQ (reference sequence). The CDR3 DNA reads as TGTGCCAGCAGCTTAGCGGACACCGGGGAGCTGTTTTTT. Its translation: CASSLADTGELFF.

This clone was counted a few times. This sequence joins TRBV19 and TRBJ2-5; D is undetermined. Trimming took 1 base from V and 0 from J, leaving 9 bases between them. The CDR3 totals 15 residues. Germline CDR1 is LNHDA and CDR2 is SQIVND (reference sequence). This CDR3 is CASSIAMGYQETQYF. In nucleotides, the CDR3 is TGTGCCAGTAGTATAGCGATGGGGTACCAAGAGACCCAGTACTTC.

This chain connects TRBV30 to TRBJ1-1, with a possible D match to TRBD1 (6 bases). The germline V gene encodes CDR1 GTSNPN and CDR2 SVGIG (reference sequence). V shed 4 bases and J shed 5 bases, with 17 bases lying between them. The CDR3 covers 14 residues. This chain's CDR3 is CAWNKAGGGTEAFF. In DNA, the CDR3 is TGTGCCTGGAACAAGGCAGGAGGGGGGACTGAAGCTTTCTTT.

The rearrangement joins TRBV30 to TRBJ1-2, with TRBD1 matching 9 bases. V trimming: 0 bases; J trimming: 4 bases; junction bases outside the gene matches: 3. The CDR3 runs 14 residues. The germline CDR1 and CDR2 sequences are GTSNPN and SVGIG (reference sequence). CDR3 protein: CAWSVKQGAYGYTF. The CDR3 DNA sequence: TGTGCCTGGAGTGTAAAACAGGGGGCCTATGGCTACACCTTC.